Listed below are T cell receptor beta chains from one sample, sequenced in a study of blood T cell repertoires in COVID-19. Sequencing used immunoSEQ multiplex PCR; TCRdb keeps in-frame clones, though not all of them. The data show more than 200,000 clones, approximately 86% seen once. Sequenced sample: peripheral blood. All receptors derive from a woman in her fifties or sixties with COVID-19, enrolled during active disease. The CDR3 runs from the conserved cysteine through the conserved F or W. A D gene is named only where the DNA matches it firmly. Not all rows give a size; the values are once, few, many and, for expanded clones, a class.

j_gene	v_gene	d_gene	abundance	CDR3nt	CDR3aa
TRBJ1-2	TRBV28	-	-	TGTGCCACCTCCCTGGAGGACCGAGCTGGCTACACCTTC	CATSLEDRAGYTF
TRBJ2-2	TRBV2	TRBD1	-	TGTGCCAGCGATCGGACAGGTATAGGAACCGGGGAGCTGTTTTTT	CASDRTGIGTGELFF
TRBJ1-2	TRBV29-1	-	-	TGCAGCGTTGAGCTCGGACAGTATGGCTACACCTTC	CSVELGQYGYTF
TRBJ2-1	TRBV6-1	-	-	TGTGCCAGCAGCGAAGACGGAGCCGTACCCTACAATGAGCAGTTCTTC	CASSEDGAVPYNEQFF
TRBJ2-2	TRBV29-1	-	-	TGCAGCGCCCACCGGGGAAACACCGGGGAGCTGTTTTTT	CSAHRGNTGELFF
TRBJ2-2	TRBV5-4	-	once	TGTGCCAGCAGCTTAACCCGCGCTAACACCGGGGAGCTGTTTTTT	CASSLTRANTGELFF
TRBJ2-7	TRBV5-1	TRBD1	-	TGCGCCAGCCGGACAGGGAGCGAGCAGTACTTC	CASRTGSEQYF
TRBJ2-5	TRBV30	TRBD2	-	TGTGCCTGGAGTGGGGTATCTAGCGGGAGTCGGGAGACCCAGTACTTC	CAWSGVSSGSRETQYF
TRBJ2-5	TRBV10-1	TRBD2	-	TGCGCCAGCAGTGAGTCGAACCTAGCGGGAGGAGAGACCCAGTACTTC	CASSESNLAGGETQYF
TRBJ2-7	TRBV28	-	-	TGTGCCAGCAGTTCCCAATACCCCAGCCGGAGTAAGCAGTACTTC	CASSSQYPSRSKQYF
TRBJ1-5	TRBV19	-	-	TGTGCCAGTAGCACCTCGCAGGGTTTTGGTCAGCCCCAGCATTTT	CASSTSQGFGQPQHF
TRBJ1-6	TRBV4-2	-	-	TGTGCCAGCAGCCGCCAAGGGAGGGATTCAGGGGTCATCACCTATAATTCACCCCTCCACTTT	CASSRQGRDSGVITYNSPLHF
TRBJ1-6	TRBV19	-	few	TGTGCCAGTAGTGACGACGGGGTAAGGTCACCCCTCCACTTT	CASSDDGVRSPLHF
TRBJ2-7	TRBV9	-	-	TGTGCCAGCAGCGTAGGTTCGGGGACACACCTCGAGCAGTACTTC	CASSVGSGTHLEQYF
TRBJ2-1	TRBV10-1	TRBD2	-	TGCGCCAGCAGTGAGCCGGGAGGGAGCTCCTACAATGAGCAGTTCTTC	CASSEPGGSSYNEQFF
TRBJ1-5	TRBV21-1	-	-	TGTGCCAGCAGCAAAGGTGAGGGTAGCAATCAGCCCCAGCATTTT	CASSKGEGSNQPQHF
TRBJ2-7	TRBV5-1	TRBD1	-	TGCGCCAGCAGCTGGGCAGGGGGCGGGTACGAGCAGTACTTC	CASSWAGGGYEQYF
TRBJ1-2	TRBV20-1	-	-	TGCAGTTCCCAGGCTAACTATGGCTACACCTTC	CSSQANYGYTF
TRBJ1-2	TRBV18	TRBD1	once	TGTGCCAGCTCACTTAAAACAGGGGTGGACTATGGCTACACCTTC	CASSLKTGVDYGYTF
TRBJ2-1	TRBV28	-	-	TGTGCCAGCAGCATACCCAGGGAGCAGTTCTTC	CASSIPREQFF
TRBJ1-4	TRBV5-1	-	-	TGCGCCAGCAGCTTTATGGGCCCCGCAACTAATGAAAAACTGTTTTTT	CASSFMGPATNEKLFF
TRBJ2-1	TRBV11-3	-	-	TGTGCCAGCAGCCCGAGCCTCGCAAAGTACAATGAGCAGTTCTTC	CASSPSLAKYNEQFF
TRBJ2-1	TRBV11-2	-	once	TGTGCCAGCAGCGAGCACGGGAGTCCCTACAATGAGCAGTTCTTC	CASSEHGSPYNEQFF
TRBJ2-1	TRBV28	-	few	TGTGCCAGCAGTTTGTACTCCGACTTGATGTACAATGAGCAGTTCTTC	CASSLYSDLMYNEQFF
TRBJ2-2	TRBV4-1	-	few	TGCGCCAGCAGCTCACCCAGGGGCTCTCCAGGTCTGTTTTTT	CASSSPRGSPGLFF
TRBJ2-7	TRBV7-9	TRBD2	-	TGTGCCAGCAGCCGCACCGGACTAGCGGGAAACGAGCAGTACTTC	CASSRTGLAGNEQYF
TRBJ2-5	TRBV5-1	TRBD2	-	TGCGCCAGCAGCTTCCTTCCTAGGACTAGCGGGGGGCGCAGTTTTCGGGAGACCCAGTACTTC	CASSFLPRTSGGRSFRETQYF
TRBJ1-1	TRBV6-5	TRBD1	-	TGTGCCAGCAGTTACTTGACAGGGAGTGGGAACACTGAAGCTTTCTTT	CASSYLTGSGNTEAFF
TRBJ2-1	TRBV7-8	-	-	TGTGCCAGCAGCTTAGTGGGCGGGCCAACTATATTGGATGAGCAGTTCTTC	CASSLVGGPTILDEQFF
TRBJ2-7	TRBV6-6	-	-	TGTGCCAGCAGTTACTCAAGGGACACCTCCTACGAGCAGTACTTC	CASSYSRDTSYEQYF
TRBJ2-5	TRBV9	-	-	TGTGCCAGCAGCGTAGCTCCAGCGGGCAACCAAGAGACCCAGTACTTC	CASSVAPAGNQETQYF
TRBJ2-2	TRBV5-4	-	-	TGTGCCAGCAGCATTACATTCGCGAACACCGGGGAGCTGTTTTTT	CASSITFANTGELFF
TRBJ2-3	TRBV2	TRBD2	once	TGTGCCAGCAGTCGACCCCGGAGCGGGACCGGCACAGATACGCAGTATTTT	CASSRPRSGTGTDTQYF
TRBJ2-1	TRBV19	TRBD1	-	TGTGCCAGCAGGGACAGCTACAATGAGCAGTTCTTC	CASRDSYNEQFF
TRBJ1-3	TRBV27	-	-	TGTGCCAGCCGACTTAGCTCTGGAAACACCATATATTTT	CASRLSSGNTIYF
TRBJ2-3	TRBV10-1	-	-	TGCGCCAGCAGTGGGAGAGTGGTGGGAGATACGCAGTATTTT	CASSGRVVGDTQYF
TRBJ2-5	TRBV11-3	-	-	TGTGCCAGCAGCCCCGGGGGGCGGACGAAAGAGACCCAGTACTTC	CASSPGGRTKETQYF
TRBJ2-7	TRBV3-1/TRBV3-2	-	few	TGTGCCAGCAGCCATCGGGACTCCTACTCCTACGAGCAGTACTTC	CASSHRDSYSYEQYF
TRBJ2-1	TRBV30	-	-	TGTGCCTGGAGTGTAGGAGGTAGCGGTCGCTCCTACAATGAGCAGTTCTTC	CAWSVGGSGRSYNEQFF
TRBJ1-5	TRBV14	TRBD1	-	TGTGCCAGCAGACGGCCGGGACAGGGTTTCAATCAGCCCCAGCATTTT	CASRRPGQGFNQPQHF
TRBJ1-1	TRBV6-5	-	few	TGTGCCAGCAGTTACAGGGGCATGAACACTGAAGCTTTCTTT	CASSYRGMNTEAFF
TRBJ2-7	TRBV7-2	TRBD2	-	TGTGCCAGCAGCTTAGCCCTAGCGGGCGAGCAGTACTTC	CASSLALAGEQYF
TRBJ1-4	TRBV4-1	-	-	TGCGCCAGCAGCCAACTAAATGAAAAACTGTTTTTT	CASSQLNEKLFF
TRBJ1-6	TRBV7-3	-	-	TGTGCCAGCAGCCCGCACTCCGGGGTTGCTCTCCACTTT	CASSPHSGVALHF
TRBJ2-7	TRBV3-1/TRBV3-2	TRBD2	-	TGTGCCAGCAGCCCTAGCGGGAGCGAGTACGAGCAGTACTTC	CASSPSGSEYEQYF
TRBJ1-2	TRBV28	-	-	TGTGCCAGCAGTTTATGGGGGGGGAACTATGGCTACACCTTC	CASSLWGGNYGYTF
TRBJ2-4	TRBV7-2	TRBD1	-	TGTGCCAGCAGCCAAGGACAGGGGAGGGACATTCAGTACTTC	CASSQGQGRDIQYF
TRBJ1-3	TRBV9	-	-	TGTGCCAGCAGCGTAGGAGTGGTAGGAAACACCATATATTTT	CASSVGVVGNTIYF
TRBJ2-7	TRBV5-1	-	-	TGCGCCAGCAGCTTGACGACGGGACAGCGGGCCTACGAGCAGTACTTC	CASSLTTGQRAYEQYF
TRBJ1-6	TRBV6-6	-	-	TGTGCCAGCAGGAGACAGAATTCACCCCTCCACTTT	CASRRQNSPLHF
TRBJ2-5	TRBV19	-	-	TGTGCCAGTAAGTCGACTGGCGCCGCGGAGACCCAGTACTTC	CASKSTGAAETQYF
TRBJ2-7	TRBV9	-	once	TGTGCCAGCAGCGTAGTTCTCAACTCCGAGCAGTACTTC	CASSVVLNSEQYF
TRBJ1-5	TRBV4-1	-	-	TGCGCCAGCAGCCAAGATTGGGGTGGGGGCGATCAGCCCCAGCATTTT	CASSQDWGGGDQPQHF
TRBJ1-2	TRBV28	-	-	TGTGCCACTAAGACAACAGTCTATGGCTACACCTTC	CATKTTVYGYTF
TRBJ2-4	TRBV12-3/TRBV12-4	TRBD2	-	TGTGCCAGCGGGCTAGCGGAAAACATTCAGTACTTC	CASGLAENIQYF
TRBJ2-3	TRBV21-1	-	-	TGTGCCAGCAGCAAAAAGGGATATAGCGGGAGGGACCTCGCTAATACGCAGTATTTT	CASSKKGYSGRDLANTQYF
TRBJ2-3	TRBV7-2	TRBD1	-	TGTGCCAGCAGCTTAGCGTACAGGGGAACAGATACGCAGTATTTT	CASSLAYRGTDTQYF
TRBJ2-3	TRBV15	-	once	TGTGCCGCCAGCAGAGATCGGGTAGATACGCAGTATTTT	CAASRDRVDTQYF
TRBJ2-7	TRBV5-1	TRBD1	-	TGCGCCAGCAGCTCGACAGGGAACTCCTACGAGCAGTACTTC	CASSSTGNSYEQYF
TRBJ2-2	TRBV28	TRBD2	once	TGTGCCAGCAGGCCCTCGGGGGGGTACACCGGGGAGCTGTTTTTT	CASRPSGGYTGELFF